A selection of T cell receptor beta chains follows, all from one sample in a study of cytomegalovirus exposure and HLA in healthy donors. Using immunoSEQ multiplex PCR, the repertoire was profiled, and TCRdb retains in-frame clones only, with some absent. In the table there are about 160,000 clones, around 80% of which are singletons. Sequencing was performed on PBMCs. All receptors derive from a male donor in good health and CMV-seropositive. CDR3s include the opening cysteine and the closing phenylalanine or tryptophan. A D gene is named only where the DNA matches it firmly. Size is omitted from some rows. Given values are once, few, many or a class for expanded clones.

>TRBJ2-2|TRBV5-4|NA|TRBD1
TGTGCCAGCAGCTTACCGGGACAGGGAAACACCGGGGAGCTGTTTTTT
CASSLPGQGNTGELFF
>TRBJ1-3|TRBV11-1|NA|NA
TGTGCCAGCAGCGGGCAGACCCTCGCGACCATATATTTT
CASSGQTLATIYF
>TRBJ2-7|TRBV7-6|few|TRBD1
TGTGCCAGCAGCTTAGGTCACAGGGGAAAGGGCGAGCAGTACTTC
CASSLGHRGKGEQYF
>TRBJ2-2|TRBV11-3|once|NA
TGTGCCAGCAGAATCACAGGGTCCACCGGGGAGCTGTTTTTT
CASRITGSTGELFF
>TRBJ2-7|TRBV11-2|NA|NA
TGTGCCAGCAGCCCAGCCTACGAGCAGTACTTC
CASSPAYEQYF
>TRBJ2-5|TRBV13|NA|TRBD2
TGTGCCAGCAGCTTACGCCCGGGGGGGCGAGAGACCCAGTACTTC
CASSLRPGGRETQYF
>TRBJ2-4|TRBV7-9|once|TRBD1
TGTTCCAGCAGCGCCACCGGGACAGGGGAAAACATTCAGTACTTC
CSSSATGTGENIQYF
>TRBJ2-1|TRBV6-5|NA|NA
TGTGCCAGCAGTCATAGGGGGAAGTACAATGAGCAGTTCTTC
CASSHRGKYNEQFF
>TRBJ2-7|TRBV4-2|NA|TRBD1
TGTGCCAGCAGCCAAGAAGGACAGGACGAGCAGTACTTC
CASSQEGQDEQYF
>TRBJ1-1|TRBV4-3|NA|TRBD1
TGCGCCAGCAGCCGTTACAGGGGGACAAACAGTGAAGCTTTCTTT
CASSRYRGTNSEAFF
>TRBJ2-3|TRBV25-1|NA|NA
TGTGCCAGCAGTGTCGGGGGGCATAGCACAGATACGCAGTATTTT
CASSVGGHSTDTQYF
>TRBJ2-1|TRBV28|NA|TRBD2
TGTGCCAGCAGTCTTACCCTAGCGGGAGTTCTCAATGAGCAGTTCTTC
CASSLTLAGVLNEQFF
>TRBJ2-1|TRBV2|NA|TRBD2
TGTGCCAGCCGGCGGGCTAGCGGGAGCGATGAGCAGTTCTTC
CASRRASGSDEQFF
>TRBJ2-2|TRBV29-1|once|TRBD1
TGCAGCGTGGGGTGGGACAGAGTCACCGGGGAGCTGTTTTTT
CSVGWDRVTGELFF
>TRBJ2-3|TRBV27|NA|TRBD1
TGTGCCAGCAGTTTAGGCAGGGGGATATACACAGATACGCAGTATTTT
CASSLGRGIYTDTQYF
>TRBJ2-5|TRBV18|once|NA
TGTGCCAGCTCGCACGGGCAAGAGACCCAGTACTTC
CASSHGQETQYF
>TRBJ2-1|TRBV6-5|NA|TRBD2
TGTGCCAGCAGCGAAAGACTAGCGAGTGAGCAGTTCTTC
CASSERLASEQFF
>TRBJ1-4|TRBV4-2|few|NA
TGTGCCAGCAGCCAAGCTGCCGGGTCAACTAATGAAAAACTGTTTTTT
CASSQAAGSTNEKLFF
>TRBJ2-7|TRBV27|NA|NA
TGTGCCAGCAGCCCAGTCGCGTGGAGCGAGCAGTACTTC
CASSPVAWSEQYF
>TRBJ1-2|TRBV7-9|NA|NA
TGTGCCAGCAGCTTAGCGCTAAACTACTATGGCTACACCTTC
CASSLALNYYGYTF
>TRBJ2-7|TRBV18|NA|NA
TGTGCCAGCTCAGGAGGGACTCGCCCCACCGAGCAGTACTTC
CASSGGTRPTEQYF
>TRBJ2-1|TRBV19|NA|TRBD2
TGTGCCAGTAGGGAGATTAGCGGGAAGGGCAACAATGAGCAGTTCTTC
CASREISGKGNNEQFF
>TRBJ1-2|TRBV2|NA|NA
TGTGCCAGCAGTGAACAGGTCACGAGTGGCTACACCTTC
CASSEQVTSGYTF
>TRBJ2-1|TRBV7-8|NA|NA
TGTGCCAGCAGCTTAACAGCGGTCTACAATGAGCAGTTCTTC
CASSLTAVYNEQFF
>TRBJ2-4|TRBV27|NA|TRBD1
TGTGCCAGCAGGGGGACAGGGGGCACAAACATTCAGTACTTC
CASRGTGGTNIQYF
>TRBJ2-2|TRBV9|once|NA
TGTGCCAGCAGCGTAGTGCGGATTGCCGGGGAGCTGTTTTTT
CASSVVRIAGELFF
>TRBJ2-7|TRBV5-1|NA|NA
TGCGCCAGCAGCCCGGGGGTTACCTACGAGCAGTACTTC
CASSPGVTYEQYF
>TRBJ2-1|TRBV13|NA|NA
TGTGCCAGCAGCCCCGGCAGGGGCTGGGGCGATGAGCAGTTCTTC
CASSPGRGWGDEQFF
>TRBJ2-5|TRBV12-5|NA|NA
TGTGCTAGTGGTTCCGGACAACCGCAAGAGACCCAGTACTTC
CASGSGQPQETQYF
>TRBJ1-1|TRBV5-1|NA|NA
TGCGCCAGCAGTGAGCCAGGGCACACTGAAGCTTTCTTT
CASSEPGHTEAFF
>TRBJ2-5|TRBV5-5|NA|NA
TGTGCCAGCAGCCAAGAGGCTGGGGCTTCCCAAGAGACCCAGTACTTC
CASSQEAGASQETQYF
>TRBJ2-1|TRBV7-2|NA|NA
TGTGCCAGCAGCTTTAAAGCGTCCACCTACAATGAGCAGTTCTTC
CASSFKASTYNEQFF
>TRBJ2-5|TRBV4-3|once|NA
TGCGCCAGCAGCCGAGGACATGAAGAGACCCAGTACTTC
CASSRGHEETQYF